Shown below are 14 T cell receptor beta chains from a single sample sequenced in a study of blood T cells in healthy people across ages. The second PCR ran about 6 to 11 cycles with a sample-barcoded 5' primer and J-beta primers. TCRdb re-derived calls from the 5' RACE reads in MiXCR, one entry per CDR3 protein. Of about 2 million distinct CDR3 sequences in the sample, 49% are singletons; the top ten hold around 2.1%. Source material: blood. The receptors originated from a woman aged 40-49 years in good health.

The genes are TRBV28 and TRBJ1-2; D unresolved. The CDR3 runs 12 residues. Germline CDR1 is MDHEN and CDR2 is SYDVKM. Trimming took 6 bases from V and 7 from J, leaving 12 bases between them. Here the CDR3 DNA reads TGTGCCAGCAGGACACGGATGGGTGGCTACACCTTC. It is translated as CASRTRMGGYTF.

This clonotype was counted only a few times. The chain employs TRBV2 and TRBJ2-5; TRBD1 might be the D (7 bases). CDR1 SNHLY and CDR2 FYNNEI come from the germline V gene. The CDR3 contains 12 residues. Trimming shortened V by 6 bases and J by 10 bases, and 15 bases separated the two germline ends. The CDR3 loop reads CASRGGGDGQYF. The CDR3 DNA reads TGTGCCAGCAGAGGGGGCGGGGACGGCCAGTACTTC.

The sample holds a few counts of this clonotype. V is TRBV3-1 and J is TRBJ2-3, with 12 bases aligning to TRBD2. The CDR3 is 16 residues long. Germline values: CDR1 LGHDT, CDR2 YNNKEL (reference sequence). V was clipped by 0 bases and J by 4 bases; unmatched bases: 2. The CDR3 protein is CASSQETSGGSDTQYF. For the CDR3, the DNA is TGTGCCAGCAGCCAAGAGACTAGCGGGGGTTCAGATACGCAGTATTTT.

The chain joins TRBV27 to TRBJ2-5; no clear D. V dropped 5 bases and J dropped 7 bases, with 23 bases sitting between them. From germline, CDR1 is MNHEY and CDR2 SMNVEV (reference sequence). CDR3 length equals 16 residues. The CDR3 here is CASSRSGRSGSGTQYF. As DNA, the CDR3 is TGTGCCAGCAGTAGATCAGGACGCTCCGGGTCGGGGACCCAGTACTTC.

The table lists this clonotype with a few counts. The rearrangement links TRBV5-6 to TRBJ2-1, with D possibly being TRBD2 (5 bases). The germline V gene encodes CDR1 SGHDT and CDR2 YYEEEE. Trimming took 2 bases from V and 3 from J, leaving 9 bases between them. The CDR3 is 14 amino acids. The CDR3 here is CASSFARGYNEQFF. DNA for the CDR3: TGTGCCAGCAGCTTCGCCCGGGGCTACAATGAGCAGTTCTTC.

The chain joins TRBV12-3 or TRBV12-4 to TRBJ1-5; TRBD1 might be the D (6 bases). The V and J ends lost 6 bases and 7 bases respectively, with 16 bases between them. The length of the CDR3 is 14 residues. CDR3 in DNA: TGTGCCAGCAGGCCCAGACAGGTGGGGCAGCCCCAGCATTTT. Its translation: CASRPRQVGQPQHF.

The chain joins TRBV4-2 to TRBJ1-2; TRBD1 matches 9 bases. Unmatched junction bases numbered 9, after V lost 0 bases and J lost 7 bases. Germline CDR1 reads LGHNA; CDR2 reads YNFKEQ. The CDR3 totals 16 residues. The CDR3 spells CASSQDRNTGGRGYTF. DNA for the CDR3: TGTGCCAGCAGCCAAGATCGTAATACAGGGGGCCGTGGCTACACCTTC.

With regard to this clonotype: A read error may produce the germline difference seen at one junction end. CDR3 DNA sequence: TGTGCCAGTAGTGAATACGCAGGTCAAAACTACAATGAGCAGTTCTTC. Translated, it gives CASSEYAGQNYNEQFF. The rearrangement links TRBV25-1 to TRBJ2-1, with D unresolved. This CDR3 has 16 residues. Germline lookup yields CDR1 MGHDK and CDR2 SYGVNS.

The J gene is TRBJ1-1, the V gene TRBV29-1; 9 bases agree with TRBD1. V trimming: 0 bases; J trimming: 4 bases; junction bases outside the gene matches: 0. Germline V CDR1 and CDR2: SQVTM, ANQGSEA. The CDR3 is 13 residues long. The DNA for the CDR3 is TGCAGCGTTGAAGAGGGACAGGGCACTGAAGCTTTCTTT. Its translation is CSVEEGQGTEAFF.

The CDR3 is CASSFSITAGHNNEQFF. The CDR3 nucleotides are TGTGCCAGCAGTTTCAGTATAACAGCGGGACATAACAATGAGCAGTTCTTC. The genes are TRBV27 and TRBJ2-1; D is perhaps TRBD2 (7 bases). Germline values: CDR1 MNHEY, CDR2 SMNVEV (reference sequence). V dropped 3 bases and J dropped 5 bases, with 20 bases sitting between them. This CDR3 region has 17 residues.

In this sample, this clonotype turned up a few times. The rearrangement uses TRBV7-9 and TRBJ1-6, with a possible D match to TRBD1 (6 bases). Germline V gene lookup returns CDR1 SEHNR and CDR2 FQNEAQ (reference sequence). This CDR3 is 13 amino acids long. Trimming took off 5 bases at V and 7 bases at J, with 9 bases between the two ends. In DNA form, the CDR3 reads TGTGCCAGCAGCGGAGGACAGAATTCACCCCTCCACTTT. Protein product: CASSGGQNSPLHF.

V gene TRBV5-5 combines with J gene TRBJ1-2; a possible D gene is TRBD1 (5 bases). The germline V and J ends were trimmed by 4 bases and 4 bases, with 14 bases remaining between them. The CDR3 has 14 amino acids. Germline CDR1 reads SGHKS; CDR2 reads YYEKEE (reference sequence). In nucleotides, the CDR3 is TGTGCCAGCAGCCCTCGGTGGGGGGGCTATGGCTACACCTTC. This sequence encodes CASSPRWGGYGYTF.

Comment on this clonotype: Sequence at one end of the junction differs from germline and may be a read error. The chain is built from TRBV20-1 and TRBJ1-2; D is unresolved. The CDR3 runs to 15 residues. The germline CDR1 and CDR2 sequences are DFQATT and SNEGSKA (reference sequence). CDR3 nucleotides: TGCAGTGCTAGAGATCTGAAGTCGGGTTACTATGGTTACACCTTC. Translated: CSARDLKSGYYGYTF.

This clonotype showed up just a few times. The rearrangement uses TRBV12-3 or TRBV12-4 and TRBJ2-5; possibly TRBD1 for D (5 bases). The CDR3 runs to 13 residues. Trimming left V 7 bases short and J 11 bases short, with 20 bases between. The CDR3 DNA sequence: TGTGCCAGCACCAGAGCCCGGCAGGGTGAGCAGTACTTC. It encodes CASTRARQGEQYF.